In this sample, the clone carrying this T cell receptor (beta chain) turned up once. Its antigen is not known. The protocol was immunoSEQ multiplex PCR, while the TCRdb copy is restricted to in-frame clones and leaves out a portion. The sample shows some 500,000 clones, about 88% of them seen only once. As for treatment: roughly 20 received Ad26.COV2.S at low or high dose, single or two shots; 5 received placebo; per-sample allocation not given. Material that was analyzed had been drawn on day 63 after the first vaccine or placebo injection. The record originates from a study of Ad26.COV2.S vaccination and SARS-CoV-2 variants. As for the study in general: Ad26.COV2.S given intramuscularly, once or twice 56 days apart. Notes on the study in general: Non-spike TCR breadth showed similarity between vaccine and placebo recipients. A substantial breadth of spike-specific CD8+ and CD4+ T cell responses after vaccination has been reported. The analyses of TCR breadth and depth may have understated the size of total T cell responses.

V lost 2 bases and J lost 1, with 3 bases in between. Germline V lookup: CDR1 SGHTA, CDR2 FQGTGA. CDR3 length: 13 residues. The specimen was peripheral blood, collected in a trial of Ad26.COV2.S vaccine versus placebo. This TCR was recovered from a person between 18 and 60 years old who received the Ad26.COV2.S COVID-19 vaccine or a placebo. The V gene is TRBV7-3, the J gene TRBJ1-3; D is undetermined. CDR3 loop: CASSLRSGNTIYF. CDR3 bases: TGTGCCAGCAGCTTACGGTCTGGAAACACCATATATTTT.